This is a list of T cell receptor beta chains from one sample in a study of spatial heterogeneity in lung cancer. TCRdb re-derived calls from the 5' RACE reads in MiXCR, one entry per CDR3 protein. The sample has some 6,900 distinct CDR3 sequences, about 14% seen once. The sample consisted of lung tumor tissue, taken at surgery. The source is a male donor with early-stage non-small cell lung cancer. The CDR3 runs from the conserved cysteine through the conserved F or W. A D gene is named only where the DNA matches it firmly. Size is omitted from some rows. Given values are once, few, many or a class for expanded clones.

CDR3aa: CAISGAGANQPQHF
CDR3nt: TGTGCCATCAGTGGAGCGGGCGCTAATCAGCCCCAGCATTTT
j_gene: TRBJ1-5
len: 14
v_gene: TRBV10-3
abundance: few
d_gene: NA

CDR3aa: CASSLVGRGSYEQYF
CDR3nt: TGCGCCAGCAGCTTGGTCGGGAGGGGTTCCTACGAGCAGTACTTC
j_gene: TRBJ2-7
len: 15
v_gene: TRBV5-1
abundance: few
d_gene: TRBD2

CDR3aa: CSVPTGGAYTQYF
CDR3nt: TGCAGCGTCCCCACGGGGGGCGCGTATACGCAGTATTTT
j_gene: TRBJ2-3
len: 13
v_gene: TRBV29-1
abundance: many
d_gene: NA

CDR3aa: CASRREGTTDTQYF
CDR3nt: TGTGCCAGCAGGCGAGAGGGGACGACAGATACGCAGTATTTT
j_gene: TRBJ2-3
len: 14
v_gene: TRBV5-4
abundance: many
d_gene: NA

CDR3aa: CSARRTNYGYTF
CDR3nt: TGCAGTGCTAGGAGGACAAATTATGGCTACACCTTC
j_gene: TRBJ1-2
len: 12
v_gene: TRBV20-1
abundance: many
d_gene: NA

CDR3aa: CASSDSEQGLQYF
CDR3nt: TGTGCCAGCTCGGACAGTGAGCAAGGCTTACAGTACTTC
j_gene: TRBJ2-7
len: 13
v_gene: TRBV18
abundance: NA
d_gene: NA

CDR3aa: CASSKGTSGFSYEQYF
CDR3nt: TGTGCCAGCAGTAAGGGGACTAGCGGCTTCTCCTACGAGCAGTACTTC
j_gene: TRBJ2-7
len: 16
v_gene: TRBV6-1
abundance: few
d_gene: TRBD2

CDR3aa: CAISELAPSYNEQFF
CDR3nt: TGTGCCATCAGTGAACTAGCGCCCTCCTACAATGAGCAGTTCTTC
j_gene: TRBJ2-1
len: 15
v_gene: TRBV10-3
abundance: many
d_gene: TRBD2

CDR3aa: CASSLKGQPSNQPQHF
CDR3nt: TGTGCCAGCAGTTTAAAGGGACAGCCTAGCAATCAGCCCCAGCATTTT
j_gene: TRBJ1-5
len: 16
v_gene: TRBV12-3/TRBV12-4
abundance: many
d_gene: TRBD1

CDR3aa: CASSLPGVTEAFF
CDR3nt: TGTGCCAGCAGCTTACCAGGGGTGACTGAAGCTTTCTTT
j_gene: TRBJ1-1
len: 13
v_gene: TRBV7-8
abundance: medium-sized
d_gene: NA

CDR3aa: CASSLAQGYGYTF
CDR3nt: TGTGCCAGCAGCTTAGCCCAGGGCTATGGCTACACCTTC
j_gene: TRBJ1-2
len: 13
v_gene: TRBV11-2
abundance: medium-sized
d_gene: NA